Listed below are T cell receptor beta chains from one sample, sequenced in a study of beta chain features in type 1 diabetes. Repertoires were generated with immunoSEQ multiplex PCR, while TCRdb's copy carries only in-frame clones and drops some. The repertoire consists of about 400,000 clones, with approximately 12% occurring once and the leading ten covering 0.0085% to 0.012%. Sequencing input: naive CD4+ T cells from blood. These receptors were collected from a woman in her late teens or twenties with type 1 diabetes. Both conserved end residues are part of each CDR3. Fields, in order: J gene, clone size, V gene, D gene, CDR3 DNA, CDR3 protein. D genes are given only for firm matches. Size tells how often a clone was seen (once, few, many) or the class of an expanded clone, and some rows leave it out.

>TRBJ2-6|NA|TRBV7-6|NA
TGTGCCAGCAGCTTAGCGCGAGGCGGGGCTGGGGCCAACGTCCTGACTTTC
CASSLARGGAGANVLTF
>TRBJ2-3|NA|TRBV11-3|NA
TGTGCCACCCAGTCTAGCACAGATACGCAGTATTTT
CATQSSTDTQYF
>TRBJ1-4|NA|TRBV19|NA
TGTGCCACCTCCCGGACAGCGAGTAATGAAAAACTGTTTTTT
CATSRTASNEKLFF
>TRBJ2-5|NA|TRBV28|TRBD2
TGTGCCATGCGACTAGCGGGAACAGAGACCCAGTACTTC
CAMRLAGTETQYF
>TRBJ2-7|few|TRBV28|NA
TGTGCCAGCAGTTTATCGGCCTACGAGCAGTACTTC
CASSLSAYEQYF
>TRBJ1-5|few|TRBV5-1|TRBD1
TGCGCCAGCAGCCCCGGACAGGGAAGGGAACCCCAGCATTTT
CASSPGQGREPQHF
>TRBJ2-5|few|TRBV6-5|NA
TGTGCCAGCAGGATTACTAGCTGGGAGGCCCAGTACTTC
CASRITSWEAQYF
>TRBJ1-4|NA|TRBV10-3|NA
TGTGCCATCAGTGAGTCACAGGCAACTAATGAAAAACTGTTTTTT
CAISESQATNEKLFF
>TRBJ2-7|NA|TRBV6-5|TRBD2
TGTGCACCAGGACGGACTAGCGATAGATACGAGCAGTACTTC
CAPGRTSDRYEQYF
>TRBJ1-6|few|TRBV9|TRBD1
TGTGCCAGCAGCGTAGGGGGGACAGTTAATTCACCCCTCCACTTT
CASSVGGTVNSPLHF
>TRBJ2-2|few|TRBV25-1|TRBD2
TGTGCCAGCAGTGAATTCGGGGGGATGGTCACCGGGGAGCTGTTTTTT
CASSEFGGMVTGELFF
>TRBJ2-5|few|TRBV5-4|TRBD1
TGTGCCAGCAGCCCCAGGGGGCGCCCCACAGAGACCCAGTACTTC
CASSPRGRPTETQYF